This T cell receptor beta chain came from a study of shared clonotypes between healthy human individuals. Study context: Three plates were used per donor for CD4 naive, three for CD4 memory, two for CD8 naive and one for CD8 memory.

Findings and limits, study-wide: The low donor count limited represented genetic and exposure-history diversity. It was observed that roughly 4.8% of naive CD4 clonotypes were shared across several donors.

TCRdb's copy holds only in-frame clones and misses some; the assay was immunoSEQ multiplex PCR. The sample holds some 2,000,000 clones, approximately 96% seen once. Per the germline V gene, CDR1 is MNHNY and CDR2 is SVGAGI (reference sequence). The CDR3 runs 13 residues. Trimming left V 0 bases short and J 7 bases short, with 4 bases between. Caucasian adults living in Nashville, Tennessee, provided all samples. In regard to this clone: The antigen remains undetermined. This specimen includes other DNA sequences encoding the same CDR3.

Sequencing used naive CD4+ T cells sorted from blood. Subset meaning: CD45RA+ positively selected. The chain links TRBV6-6 to TRBJ1-6; D is unclear. The sequence came from a man aged 18 to 30 in good health. In nucleotides, the CDR3 is TGTGCCAGCAGTTACTCGGGCAATTCACCCCTCCACTTT. Its translation: CASSYSGNSPLHF.